Below are 30 T cell receptor beta chains sequenced from a single sample in a study of blood T cell repertoires in COVID-19. Method: immunoSEQ multiplex PCR; TCRdb's copy keeps in-frame clones and lacks some. The table includes about 100,000 clones, more than 70% detected once. The sample taken for sequencing was peripheral blood. Receptor source: a human donor in a cohort sampled during active COVID-19.

The chain combines TRBV5-1 with TRBJ2-7; 8 bases line up with TRBD1. The J segment lost 6 bases and the V segment lost 0 bases, leaving 11 bases of the junction unmatched. This CDR3 has 16 amino acids. Germline lookup yields CDR1 SGHRS and CDR2 YFSETQ. The chain's CDR3 is CASSLAPRGPLSEQYF. Here the CDR3 DNA reads TGCGCCAGCAGCTTGGCCCCCAGGGGGCCCCTCTCCGAGCAGTACTTC. Variable domain in full (rest from reference TRBV5-1 and TRBJ2-7): KAGVTQTPRYLIKTRGQQVTLSCSPISGHRSVSWYQQTPGQGLQFLFEYFSETQRNKGNFPGRFSGRQFSNSRSEMNVSTLELGDSALYLCASSLAPRGPLSEQYFGPGTRLTVT.

The CDR3 nucleotides are TGTGCCAGCAGCCAAGACAGCTATGCTAACTATGGCTACACCTTC. Translated, it gives CASSQDSYANYGYTF. The chain has TRBV7-9 and TRBJ1-2; the D gene is possibly TRBD1 (5 bases). CDR1 SEHNR and CDR2 FQNEAQ come from the germline V gene (reference sequence). The CDR3 runs 15 residues. The V end was cut by 5 bases, the J end by 0 bases, with 13 bases between.

This clone was detected only a few times. The V call is TRBV5-1, the J call TRBJ1-3; tentative D call: TRBD1 (5 bases). In germline, CDR1 is SGHRS, CDR2 YFSETQ. V was pared by 0 bases and J by 4 bases, with 17 bases between. CDR3 size: 17 residues. Here the CDR3 reads CASSLGDRRLYGNTIYF. The CDR3 nucleotides read TGCGCCAGCAGCTTGGGTGACAGACGTCTTTACGGAAACACCATATATTTT.

The rearrangement joins TRBV19 to TRBJ1-1; D remains unclear. Trimming removed 7 bases at V and 0 bases at J, with 9 bases between. The CDR3 is made up of 13 amino acids. Germline CDR1 LNHDA, CDR2 SQIVND (reference sequence). CDR3 amino acids: CASNLQMNTEAFF. CDR3 DNA: TGTGCCAGTAACCTCCAGATGAACACTGAAGCTTTCTTT.

The rearrangement uses TRBV7-9 and TRBJ1-4, with D hard to call. The germline V and J ends were trimmed by 3 bases and 7 bases, with 15 bases remaining between them. CDR1 is SEHNR and CDR2 is FQNEAQ in the germline V gene (reference sequence). This CDR3 comprises 15 residues. The DNA for the CDR3 is TGTGCCAGCAGCTTTGTGGGAGGAACATCTGAAAAACTGTTTTTT. This codes for CASSFVGGTSEKLFF.

V and J are TRBV3-1 (or the pseudogene TRBV3-2) and TRBJ1-5, with D perhaps matching TRBD1 (5 bases). This CDR3 has 14 amino acids. Germline V gene data show CDR1 as LGHDT and CDR2 as YNNKEL (reference sequence). Trimming removed 4 bases from V and 5 bases from J, with 12 bases in between. In nucleotides, the CDR3 is TGTGCCAGCAGCCTCGGCAGGGAGGATCAGCCCCAGCATTTT. Translating it yields CASSLGREDQPQHF.

The V gene is TRBV6-2 or TRBV6-3, the J gene TRBJ1-2; maybe TRBD1 (5 bases). The CDR3 covers 17 residues. Germline values: CDR1 MNHEY, CDR2 SVGEGT. V lost 0 bases and J 3 bases, leaving 17 bases between the germline ends. CDR3: CASSYSYGAGRDYGYTF. The CDR3 DNA follows: TGTGCCAGCAGTTACTCGTATGGAGCAGGGAGGGACTATGGCTACACCTTC.

The chain employs TRBV2 and TRBJ2-3, with D unresolved. The germline V gene has CDR1 SNHLY and CDR2 FYNNEI. V was shortened by 6 bases and J by 4 bases, with 8 bases between the two germline ends. The CDR3 extends over 12 amino acids. As DNA, the CDR3 is TGTGCCAGCAGGGCGGCATCAGATACGCAGTATTTT. This encodes CASRAASDTQYF.

The rearrangement links TRBV6-5 to TRBJ2-7; possible D gene TRBD2, 5 bases. The CDR3 totals 13 residues. V was pared by 2 bases and J by 2 bases, with 7 bases between. The V gene's germline CDR1 is MNHEY and CDR2 SVGAGI. The chain's CDR3 is CASSYNGAYEQYF. CDR3 nucleotide sequence: TGTGCCAGCAGTTACAACGGGGCCTACGAGCAGTACTTC.

The J gene is TRBJ2-6, the V gene TRBV4-3; TRBD1 aligns across 7 bases. V shed 2 bases and J 0 bases; nucleotides not matched to a gene: 7. CDR1 and CDR2 from the germline V gene are LGHNA and YSLEER. The CDR3 is made up of 18 amino acids. The CDR3 sequence: CASSQTTGTNSGANVLTF. For the CDR3, the DNA is TGCGCCAGCAGCCAAACGACAGGGACCAACTCTGGGGCCAACGTCCTGACTTTC.

This clone was seen only once. The CDR3: CASSSNWGGVRMNTEAFF. CDR3 sequence (DNA): TGTGCCAGCAGTTCAAACTGGGGGGGGGTGAGGATGAACACTGAAGCTTTCTTT. J is TRBJ1-1 and V is TRBV7-2, with D possibly matching TRBD1 (5 bases). V shed 6 bases and J shed 0 bases, with 23 bases lying between them. This CDR3 is 18 amino acids long. Germline assignment: CDR1 SGHTA and CDR2 FQGNSA.

This clone was counted only a few times. This chain connects TRBV2 to TRBJ1-1; D unresolved. V lost 5 bases and J 3 bases, leaving 4 bases between the germline ends. Per germline, CDR1 SNHLY and CDR2 FYNNEI. The CDR3 runs 11 residues. CDR3 in DNA: TGTGCCAGCAGTTCATACACTGAAGCTTTCTTT. It translates to CASSSYTEAFF.

V usage is TRBV7-2 and J usage is TRBJ2-1; D not certain. Trimming took 2 bases from V and 0 from J, leaving 5 bases between them. The CDR3 loop spans 14 amino acids. Germline CDR1 and CDR2: SGHTA and FQGNSA. The CDR3 sequence: CASSLPSSYNEQFF. DNA for the CDR3: TGTGCCAGCAGCTTACCGAGCTCCTACAATGAGCAGTTCTTC.

A note on this clone: Other DNA sequences from this sample encode an identical CDR3 as well. The J gene is TRBJ1-3, the V gene TRBV27; D ambiguous. The CDR3 sequence is 15 residues long. V lost 2 bases, J lost 0 bases, and 8 bases lay in between. CDR1 is MNHEY and CDR2 is SMNVEV in the germline V gene (reference sequence). The CDR3 spells CASSLGQNSGNTIYF. The CDR3 DNA is TGTGCCAGCAGTTTAGGGCAGAACTCTGGAAACACCATATATTTT.

The J gene is TRBJ2-7, the V gene TRBV18; 7 bases map to TRBD1. CDR1 is KGHSH, CDR2 LQKENI, per germline. J lost 5 bases, V lost 5 bases, and 9 bases had no gene match. The CDR3 length is 14 residues. CDR3 nucleotides: TGTGCCAGCTCATTACGACAGGGTAGCGACGAGCAGTACTTC. Amino acids: CASSLRQGSDEQYF.

The chain joins TRBV6-5 to TRBJ2-7; D perhaps matches TRBD2 (6 bases). The length of the CDR3 is 14 residues. V dropped 6 bases and J dropped 3 bases, with 15 bases sitting between them. Germline CDR1 is MNHEY and CDR2 is SVGAGI. The CDR3 loop is CASRITGTLYEQYF. CDR3 sequence (DNA): TGTGCCAGCAGAATAACCGGGACTCTCTACGAGCAGTACTTC.

A remark on this clone: Sequence at one end of the junction differs from germline and may be a read error. The V call is TRBV6-5, the J call TRBJ1-2; D gene ambiguous. CDR1 MNHEY and CDR2 SVGAGI come from the germline V gene. The length of the CDR3 is 11 residues. This CDR3 is CASTRNSGYTF. CDR3 bases: TGTGCCAGCACGAGGAACTCTGGCTACACCTTC.

In its sample, this clone was seen a few times. The chain couples TRBV13 to TRBJ1-5; 9 bases are shared with TRBD1. CDR1 and CDR2 (germline): PRHDT, FYEKMQ (reference sequence). The J segment lost 6 bases and the V segment lost 4 bases, leaving 4 bases of the junction unmatched. The CDR3 contains 14 residues. In DNA, the CDR3 is TGTGCCAGCAGCTCACAGGGGGCGATTCAGCCCCAGCATTTT. Protein sequence: CASSSQGAIQPQHF.

J is TRBJ2-2 and V is TRBV7-2, with TRBD2 identical over 9 bases. CDR1 SGHTA and CDR2 FQGNSA come from the germline V gene. The length of the CDR3 is 16 residues. The V and J ends lost 4 bases and 5 bases, in that order; junction bases with no gene match: 8. CDR3 sequence reads: CASSSDGTSPTGELFF. As DNA, the CDR3 is TGTGCCAGCAGCTCAGACGGGACTAGCCCTACCGGGGAGCTGTTTTTT.

In its sample, this clone was seen a few times. Here the CDR3 reads CASSAGQGLLYEQYF. The DNA for the CDR3 is TGTGCCAGCAGCGCGGGACAGGGGTTATTATACGAGCAGTACTTC. The V call is TRBV7-2, the J call TRBJ2-7; 10 nucleotides line up with TRBD1. CDR1 and CDR2 from the germline V gene are SGHTA and FQGNSA. V gave up 5 bases and J gave up 4 bases; unmatched junction bases: 8. The CDR3 runs to 15 residues.

The J gene is TRBJ1-2, the V gene TRBV7-2; 12 nucleotides align to TRBD1. The CDR3 length is 15 residues. Germline V gives CDR1 SGHTA, CDR2 FQGNSA. Losses at the gene ends were 3 bases for V and 8 bases for J; bases not matched to a gene: 7. The CDR3, as DNA: TGTGCCAGCAGCTTGGGGGACAGGGGGCTTGGAGGCTACACCTTC. The encoded protein is CASSLGDRGLGGYTF.

This chain joins TRBV19 and TRBJ1-5; D is uncertain. CDR3 length equals 16 residues. Germline CDR1 reads LNHDA; CDR2 reads SQIVND (reference sequence). Deletions cut 5 bases from V and 3 bases from J, with 17 bases between. In nucleotides, the CDR3 is TGTGCCAGTAGTTCCGCGGCGACGACCCTCAATCAGCCCCAGCATTTT. Encoded protein: CASSSAATTLNQPQHF.

The chain employs TRBV5-1 and TRBJ1-6; D ambiguous. CDR1 is SGHRS and CDR2 is YFSETQ in the germline V gene. The CDR3 spans 16 residues. Trimming cost V 1 base and J 7 bases, with 15 bases left between them. CDR3 sequence reads: CASSLIAGGRNSPLHF. In DNA, the CDR3 is TGCGCCAGCAGCTTGATAGCAGGAGGTAGGAATTCACCCCTCCACTTT. The full variable domain, rest sourced from reference TRBV5-1 and TRBJ1-6, is KAGVTQTPRYLIKTRGQQVTLSCSPISGHRSVSWYQQTPGQGLQFLFEYFSETQRNKGNFPGRFSGRQFSNSRSEMNVSTLELGDSALYLCASSLIAGGRNSPLHFGNGTRLTVT.

The genes are TRBV15 and TRBJ1-5; D uncertain. This CDR3 is built from 13 residues. Germline assignment: CDR1 LNHNV and CDR2 YYDKDF (reference sequence). V was cut by 4 bases and J by 0 bases, with 4 bases left in between. The CDR3: CATSTYSNQPQHF. In DNA form, the CDR3 reads TGTGCCACCAGCACGTATAGCAATCAGCCCCAGCATTTT.

The chain links TRBV11-2 to TRBJ2-7; tentative D call: TRBD1 (5 bases). CDR3 length: 15 amino acids. Trimming stripped 5 bases from V and 2 bases from J, with 16 bases between. Germline CDR1 and CDR2: SGHAT and FQNNGV. The DNA of the CDR3 is TGTGCCAGCAGCCCAAATTGGGGCCCCACCTACGAGCAGTACTTC. As protein: CASSPNWGPTYEQYF.

V usage is TRBV9 and J usage is TRBJ1-3, with 7 bases that match TRBD1. CDR1 and CDR2 (germline): SGDLS, YYNGEE. The CDR3 is 15 amino acids. V was pared by 3 bases and J by 1 base, with 4 bases of the junction left unmatched. CDR3 residues: CASSATGSSGNTIYF. In nucleotides, the CDR3 is TGTGCCAGCAGCGCGACAGGGTCGTCTGGAAACACCATATATTTT.

The genes are TRBV29-1 and TRBJ1-4, with D uncertain. V lost 3 bases and J 2 bases, leaving 7 bases between the germline ends. Germline V gives CDR1 SQVTM, CDR2 ANQGSEA. The CDR3 consists of 13 residues. The DNA of the CDR3 is TGCAGCGTTGAGCGTGGTACTAATGAAAAACTGTTTTTT. Translated, it gives CSVERGTNEKLFF.

The rearrangement joins TRBV6-2 or TRBV6-3 to TRBJ2-7; 12 bases are shared with TRBD2. The CDR3 length is 19 residues. With 4 bases clipped from V and 0 bases from J, the junction kept 13 bases outside the gene matches. The germline V gene encodes CDR1 MNHEY and CDR2 SVGEGT. In DNA form, the CDR3 reads TGTGCCAGCAGTTCACCGGGACTAGCGGGTCATACACCCTCCTACGAGCAGTACTTC. Translated, it gives CASSSPGLAGHTPSYEQYF.

This chain uses TRBV7-9 with TRBJ1-2; D possibly corresponds to TRBD1 (6 bases). Trimming removed 4 bases from V and 3 bases from J, with 15 bases in between. Germline V gene sequence: CDR1 SEHNR, CDR2 FQNEAQ (reference sequence). The CDR3 is made up of 15 amino acids. The CDR3 region has the DNA TGTGCCAGCAGCTCGTACAGGGTTCTCGACTATGGCTACACCTTC. It yields the protein CASSSYRVLDYGYTF. Drawing the rest from reference TRBV7-9 and TRBJ1-2, the complete variable domain is DTGVSQNPRHKITKRGQNVTFRCDPISEHNRLYWYRQTLGQGPEFLTYFQNEAQLEKSRLLSDRFSAERPKGSFSTLEIQRTEQGDSAMYLCASSSYRVLDYGYTFGSGTRLTVV.

CDR3 sequence reads: CASSQASQGRLVYEQYF. For the CDR3, the DNA is TGTGCCAGCAGCCAAGCTTCTCAGGGGCGACTTGTCTACGAGCAGTACTTC. The V gene is TRBV3-1 (or the pseudogene TRBV3-2), the J gene TRBJ2-7, with D perhaps matching TRBD1 (6 bases). Germline V CDR1 and CDR2: LGHDT, YNNKEL (reference sequence). The CDR3 has 17 residues. Trimming removed 1 base at V and 3 bases at J, with 19 bases between.